This T cell receptor (beta chain) was identified during a study of blood T cell repertoires in COVID-19 (dated by TCRdb to 2018 to 2021). A note on the overall study: Samples from collaborators originated in the United States, Italy and Spain and spanned both the acute and convalescent phases of COVID-19. The prospective study material was composed of cDNA or gDNA derived from T cells, B-cell-depleted T cells, or PBMCs. The dataset comprised deeply sampled blood TCRbeta repertoires from subjects exposed to, actively infected with, or recovered from COVID-19. The repertoires were released in a freely available public database meant as a resource for research on the immune response to SARS-CoV-2. Samples came from the ongoing ImmuneRACE study (first 160 participants) plus 1,254 subjects from 6 global collaborators. Nearly every sample came with metadata listing a de-identified subject ID, COVID-19 status, age in years and sex. Where available, HLA class I and class II types were taken from metadata supplied by the sample provider and were not determined by assay-based typing. General findings and caveats noted by the study authors: Clinical and demographic metadata were provided uncurated, with the amount varying by source and participant.

Each collaborating institution followed its own protocols to collect whole blood in K2EDTA tubes. Collaborator samples were shipped for TCRbeta analysis as frozen whole blood, isolated PBMCs, or DNA extracted from either sample type. The immunoSEQ Assay, a bias-controlled multiplex PCR, was used to amplify TCRbeta CDR3 regions from genomic DNA. Per the source publication's procedure: The number of nucleated cells in each sample was estimated from the amplification of reference gene primers within the assay. To quantify the absolute abundance of each unique TCRbeta CDR3 rearrangement, sequence reads were collapsed and filtered. For each sample, productive Simpson clonality was calculated as the square root of Simpson's diversity index over productive rearrangements. TCRdb obtained this table from immuneACCESS and retained in-frame rearrangements with V and J assigned. These tables miss some clones; where compared with another copy, unresolved V genes account for less than half of the shortfall, and the remainder is unexplained. That table gives V, J and clone size, and the DNA gave D and trimming. The sample includes fewer than 15,000 clones, with less than 90% observed a single time. The top ten clonotypes cover over 30% of the sample.

A note on this clone: The specificity of this receptor is unknown. One base away there is no much larger clone; base qualities are not given.

In the germline V gene (reference sequence), CDR1 corresponds to GTSNPN and CDR2 to SVGIG. Trimming takes 0 bases from V and 6 bases from J, and the germline ends sit 6 bases apart. Counted from cysteine to phenylalanine, this CDR3 has 12 amino acids. Kept here is only the CDR3 DNA, which spans 36 bases and is read in frame from base 1. Sequences were obtained from peripheral blood. The chain uses TRBV30 and TRBJ1-5, with no confident D gene call. The sequence derives from a man aged 50 to 59 with active COVID-19. The CDR3 has the sequence CAWSVGLQPQHF. The sequence in DNA is TGTGCCTGGAGTGTTGGGCTTCAGCCCCAGCATTTT.